This T cell receptor beta chain was sequenced for a study of blood T cell repertoires in COVID-19 (dated by TCRdb to the early 2020s). Notes on the research overall: Samples from collaborators originated in the United States, Italy and Spain and spanned both the acute and convalescent phases of COVID-19. The prospective study material was composed of cDNA or gDNA derived from T cells, B-cell-depleted T cells, or PBMCs. Deeply sampled blood TCRbeta repertoires from subjects exposed to, actively infected with, or recovered from COVID-19 were included in the dataset. A freely available public database, intended as a resource for researchers studying the immune response to SARS-CoV-2, is where the repertoires were released. Samples were obtained from the ongoing ImmuneRACE study (first 160 participants) and from about 1,300 subjects provided by 6 global collaborators. The sample metadata nearly always contained a de-identified subject ID, COVID-19 status, age in years and sex. HLA class I and class II types, where available, came from metadata supplied by the sample provider rather than from assay-based typing. What the research found in general, with its limitations: How much clinical and demographic metadata was included differed by source and by participant, and the metadata was provided uncurated.

CDR1 and CDR2 are drawn from the germline V gene: MDHEN, SYDVKM. The trim is 8 bases for V and 5 bases for J, with a gap of 9 bases between the germline ends. The CDR3, cysteine through phenylalanine, is 11 amino acids long. Only CDR3 DNA is held: 33 bases, read in frame from base 1. Each collaborating institution followed its own protocols to collect whole blood in K2EDTA tubes. Collaborator samples were shipped for TCRbeta analysis as frozen whole blood, isolated PBMCs, or DNA extracted from either sample type. As regards this clone: This clone's antigen is unknown. The sample holds no much larger clone one base away, and base qualities are not on file.

The immunoSEQ Assay, a bias-controlled multiplex PCR, was used to amplify TCRbeta CDR3 regions from genomic DNA. As for the original processing: The number of nucleated cells in each sample was estimated by amplification of reference gene primers within the assay. To quantify the absolute abundance of each unique TCRbeta CDR3 rearrangement, sequence reads were collapsed and filtered. For each sample, productive Simpson clonality was calculated as the square root of Simpson's diversity index over productive rearrangements. Here the immuneACCESS table is served through TCRdb, limited to in-frame sequences with V and J called. Missing clones are a known gap in these copies; in checked studies unresolved V genes cover under half, and the rest lacks a known reason. The V and J calls and the clone size are those of that table, but D and trimming were determined from the DNA. Present in this sample are 120,000 to 150,000 clones, approximately 79% of which were seen just once. Of the sample, over 7% is held by the ten largest clones.

This TCR was recovered from a man aged 50 or older with active or convalescent COVID-19. The sequence is built from TRBV28 and TRBJ1-1; the best D guess is TRBD1, with 5 bases matching. Sequencing was carried out using peripheral blood. The CDR3 has the sequence CASPGGTEAFF. DNA sequence: TGTGCCAGCCCCGGGGGAACTGAAGCTTTCTTT.